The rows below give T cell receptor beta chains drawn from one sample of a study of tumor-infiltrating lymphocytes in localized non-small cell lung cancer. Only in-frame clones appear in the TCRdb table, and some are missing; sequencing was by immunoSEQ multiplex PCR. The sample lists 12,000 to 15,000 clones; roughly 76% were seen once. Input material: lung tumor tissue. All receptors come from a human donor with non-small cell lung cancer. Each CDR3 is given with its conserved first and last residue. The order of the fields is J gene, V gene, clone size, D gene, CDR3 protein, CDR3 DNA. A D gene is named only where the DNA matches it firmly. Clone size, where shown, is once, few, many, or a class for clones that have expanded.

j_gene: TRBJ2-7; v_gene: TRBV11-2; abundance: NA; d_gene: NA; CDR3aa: CASSLGGVEQYF; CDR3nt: TGTGCCAGCAGCTTAGGGGGAGTCGAGCAGTACTTC
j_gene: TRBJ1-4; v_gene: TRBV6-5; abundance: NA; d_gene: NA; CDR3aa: CASRRWTATNEKLFF; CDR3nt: TGTGCCAGCAGGCGATGGACAGCAACTAATGAAAAACTGTTTTTT
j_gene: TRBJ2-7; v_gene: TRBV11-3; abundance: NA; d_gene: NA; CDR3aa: CASSLGQADIYEQYF; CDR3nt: TGTGCCAGCAGCTTAGGACAGGCGGATATCTACGAGCAGTACTTC
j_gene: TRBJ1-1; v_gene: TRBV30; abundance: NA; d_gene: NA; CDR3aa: CAWRAGLTNTEAFF; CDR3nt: TGTGCCTGGAGGGCGGGCCTAACGAACACTGAAGCTTTCTTT
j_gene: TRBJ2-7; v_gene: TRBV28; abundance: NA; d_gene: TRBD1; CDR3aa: CASEPGQASEQYF; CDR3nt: TGTGCCAGTGAACCGGGACAGGCCAGCGAGCAGTACTTC
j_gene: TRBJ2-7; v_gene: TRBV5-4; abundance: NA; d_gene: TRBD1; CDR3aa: CASSFSGTGSYEQYF; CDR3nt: TGTGCCAGCAGCTTTTCCGGGACAGGGTCCTACGAGCAGTACTTC
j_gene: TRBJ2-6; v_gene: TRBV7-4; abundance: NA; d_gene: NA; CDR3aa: CASSSQCSSQSRANVLTF; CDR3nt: TGTGCCAGCAGCAGTCAGTGCAGCTCACAAAGTCGGGCCAACGTCCTGACTTTC
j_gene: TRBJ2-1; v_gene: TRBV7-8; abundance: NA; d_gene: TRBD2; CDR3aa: CASSSTSGNEQFF; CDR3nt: TGTGCCAGCAGCAGCACTAGCGGGAACGAGCAGTTCTTC
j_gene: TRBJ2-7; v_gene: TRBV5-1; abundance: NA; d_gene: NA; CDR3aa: CASSPGSYEQYF; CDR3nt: TGCGCCAGCAGCCCGGGGTCCTACGAGCAGTACTTC
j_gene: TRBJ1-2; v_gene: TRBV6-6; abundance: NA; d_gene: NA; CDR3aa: CASSYSPRAAGYTF; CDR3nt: TGTGCCAGCAGTTACTCCCCCAGGGCGGCTGGCTACACCTTC
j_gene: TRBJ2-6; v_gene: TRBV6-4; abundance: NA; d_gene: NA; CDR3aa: CASSDSGGSGANVLTF; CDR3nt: TGTGCCAGCAGTGACTCAGGGGGCTCTGGGGCCAACGTCCTGACTTTC
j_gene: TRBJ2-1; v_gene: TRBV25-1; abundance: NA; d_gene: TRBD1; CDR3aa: CASSVPGTVYNEQFF; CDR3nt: TGTGCCAGCAGTGTACCCGGGACAGTTTACAATGAGCAGTTCTTC
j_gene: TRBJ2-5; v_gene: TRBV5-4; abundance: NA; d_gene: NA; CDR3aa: CASSLVGQETQYF; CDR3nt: TGTGCCAGCAGCTTGGTGGGACAAGAGACCCAGTACTTC
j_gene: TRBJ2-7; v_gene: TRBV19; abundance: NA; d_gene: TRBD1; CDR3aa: CASSWTGNYEQYF; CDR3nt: TGTGCCAGTAGTTGGACAGGGAACTACGAGCAGTACTTC
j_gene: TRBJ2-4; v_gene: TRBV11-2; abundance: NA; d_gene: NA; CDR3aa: CASSFRTFQYF; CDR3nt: TGTGCCAGCAGCTTCCGGACCTTTCAGTACTTC
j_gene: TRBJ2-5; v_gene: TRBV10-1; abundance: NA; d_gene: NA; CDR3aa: CASSESRSGQETQYF; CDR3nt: TGCGCCAGCAGTGAGTCGAGATCGGGGCAAGAGACCCAGTACTTC
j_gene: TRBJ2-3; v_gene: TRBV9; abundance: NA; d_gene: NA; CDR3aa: CASSVSTTGTDTQYF; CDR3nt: TGTGCCAGCAGCGTGTCAACCACGGGTACAGATACGCAGTATTTT
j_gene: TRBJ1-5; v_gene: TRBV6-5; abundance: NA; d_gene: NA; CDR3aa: CASSYGGANQPQHF; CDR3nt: TGTGCCAGCAGTTACGGGGGGGCCAATCAGCCCCAGCATTTT
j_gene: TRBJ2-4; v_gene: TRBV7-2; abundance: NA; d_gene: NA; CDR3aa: CASSPTGSPAKNIQYF; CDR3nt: TGTGCCAGCAGCCCCACAGGGAGTCCGGCCAAAAACATTCAGTACTTC
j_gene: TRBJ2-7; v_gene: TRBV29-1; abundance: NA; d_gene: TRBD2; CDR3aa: CSVKREVSYEQYF; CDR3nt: TGCAGCGTGAAGCGGGAGGTCTCCTACGAGCAGTACTTC
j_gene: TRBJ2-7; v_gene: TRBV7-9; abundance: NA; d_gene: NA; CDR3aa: CASGSSNYEQYF; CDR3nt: TGTGCCAGCGGCAGTTCGAACTACGAGCAGTACTTC
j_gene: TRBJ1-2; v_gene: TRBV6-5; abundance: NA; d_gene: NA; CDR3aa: CASSSGRRNGYTF; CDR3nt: TGTGCCAGCAGTTCGGGACGTCGGAATGGCTACACCTTC
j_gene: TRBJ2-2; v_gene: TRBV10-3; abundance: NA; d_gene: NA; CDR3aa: CAIRWFTGELFF; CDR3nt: TGTGCCATCAGGTGGTTCACCGGGGAGCTGTTTTTT
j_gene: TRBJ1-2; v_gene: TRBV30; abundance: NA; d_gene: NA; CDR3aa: CAWSVIRTLDLIGGYTF; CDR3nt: TGTGCCTGGAGTGTAATCAGGACTTTGGATCTAATTGGTGGCTACACCTTC
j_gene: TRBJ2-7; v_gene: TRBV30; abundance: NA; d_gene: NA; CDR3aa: CAWIGKWGSYEQYF; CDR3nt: TGTGCCTGGATTGGTAAATGGGGTTCCTACGAGCAGTACTTC
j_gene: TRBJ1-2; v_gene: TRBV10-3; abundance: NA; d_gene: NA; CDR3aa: CAIFQGNYGYTF; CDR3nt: TGTGCCATCTTTCAGGGTAACTATGGCTACACCTTC
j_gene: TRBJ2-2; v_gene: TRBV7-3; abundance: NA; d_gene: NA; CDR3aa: CASSLNTGELFF; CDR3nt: TGTGCCAGCAGCCTTAACACCGGGGAGCTGTTTTTT
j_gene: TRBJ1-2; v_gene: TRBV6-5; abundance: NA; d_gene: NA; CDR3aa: CASSYSPGGYTF; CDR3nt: TGTGCCAGCAGTTACTCTCCTGGCGGCTACACCTTC
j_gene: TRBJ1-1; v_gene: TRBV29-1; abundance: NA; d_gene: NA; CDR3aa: CSVVRGEAFF; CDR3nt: TGCAGCGTTGTCAGGGGTGAAGCTTTCTTT
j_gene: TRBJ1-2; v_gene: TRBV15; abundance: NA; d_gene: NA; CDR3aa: CATSIGGGSGYTF; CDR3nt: TGTGCCACCAGCATCGGGGGGGGAAGCGGCTACACCTTC
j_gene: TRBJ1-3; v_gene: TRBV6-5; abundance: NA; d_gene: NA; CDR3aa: CASRNGNTIYF; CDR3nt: TGTGCCAGCCGAAATGGAAACACCATATATTTT
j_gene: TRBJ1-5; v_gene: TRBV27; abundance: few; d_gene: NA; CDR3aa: CASSRSNGGQPQHF; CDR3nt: TGTGCCAGCAGCCGATCTAATGGGGGGCAGCCCCAGCATTTT
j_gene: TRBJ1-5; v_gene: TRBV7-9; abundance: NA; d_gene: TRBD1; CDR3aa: CASSLVLGGMSNQPQHF; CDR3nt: TGTGCCAGCAGCTTAGTATTAGGGGGCATGAGCAATCAGCCCCAGCATTTT
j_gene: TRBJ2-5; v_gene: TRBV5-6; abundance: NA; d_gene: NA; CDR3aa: CASSLVRETQYF; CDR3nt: TGTGCCAGCAGCTTGGTACGGGAGACCCAGTACTTC
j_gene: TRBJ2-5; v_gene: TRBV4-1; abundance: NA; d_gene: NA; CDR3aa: CASSQDLSQAVQYF; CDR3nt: TGCGCCAGCAGCCAAGATCTATCCCAGGCGGTCCAGTACTTC
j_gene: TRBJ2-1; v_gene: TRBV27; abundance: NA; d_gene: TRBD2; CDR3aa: CASGLSGTSYHEQFF; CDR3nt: TGTGCCAGCGGACTTTCCGGGACTAGTTACCATGAGCAGTTCTTC
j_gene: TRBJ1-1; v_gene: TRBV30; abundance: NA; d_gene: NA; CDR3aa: CAWSQGRVQGEAFF; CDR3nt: TGTGCCTGGAGTCAGGGACGGGTTCAGGGTGAAGCTTTCTTT
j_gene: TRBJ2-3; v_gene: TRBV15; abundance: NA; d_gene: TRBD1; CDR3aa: CATSRAGFLGTGAPDTQYF; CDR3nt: TGTGCCACCAGCAGAGCGGGGTTTCTGGGGACAGGGGCCCCAGATACGCAGTATTTT
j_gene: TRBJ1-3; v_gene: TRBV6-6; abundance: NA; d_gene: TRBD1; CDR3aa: CASSYSAGGKGNTIYF; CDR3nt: TGTGCCAGCAGCTACTCGGCAGGGGGCAAAGGAAACACCATATATTTT
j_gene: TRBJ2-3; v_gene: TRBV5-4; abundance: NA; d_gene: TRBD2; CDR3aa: CASSAAGGGTDTQYF; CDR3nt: TGTGCCAGCAGCGCAGCGGGAGGAGGCACAGATACGCAGTATTTT
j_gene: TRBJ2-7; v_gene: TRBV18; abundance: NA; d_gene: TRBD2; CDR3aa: CASSPRAGGPYEQYF; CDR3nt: TGTGCCAGCTCACCACGGGCGGGAGGGCCTTACGAGCAGTACTTC
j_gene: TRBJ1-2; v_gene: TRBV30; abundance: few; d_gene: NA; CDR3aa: CAWETQGSSYGYTF; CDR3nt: TGTGCCTGGGAAACCCAGGGGAGCTCCTATGGCTACACCTTC